A single sample gave rise to the 32 T cell receptor beta chains below, sequenced in a study of cytomegalovirus exposure and HLA in healthy donors. The study ran its PCR with 60 Vbeta and 13 Jbeta primers. TCRdb's table, derived via immunoSEQ multiplex PCR, lists solely in-frame clones and lacks some. The sample has approximately 130,000 clones, about 77% seen once; the top ten hold around 1.3%. Sequencing input: PBMCs. These receptors all come from a woman in her forties in good health and CMV-seronegative.

This rearrangement joins TRBV6-1 to TRBJ2-3; D not certain. Germline CDR1 MNHNS, CDR2 SASEGT. CDR3 length equals 14 residues. The V gene lost 2 bases and the J gene lost 1 base, with 7 bases spanning the gap. CDR3 nucleotides: TGTGCCAGCAGTGAACAGATTGGCACAGATACGCAGTATTTT. It yields the protein CASSEQIGTDTQYF.

V gene TRBV19 combines with J gene TRBJ1-1; 7 bases fit TRBD1. The CDR3 is made up of 15 amino acids. Germline CDR1 LNHDA, CDR2 SQIVND (reference sequence). V lost 3 bases and J lost 3; bases outside the gene matches: 7. The CDR3 region is CASSILTGSYTEAFF. The CDR3 DNA sequence: TGTGCCAGTAGTATCCTGACAGGGTCGTACACTGAAGCTTTCTTT. The variable domain in full, completed from reference TRBV19 and TRBJ1-1, reads DGGITQSPKYLFRKEGQNVTLSCEQNLNHDAMYWYRQDPGQGLRLIYYSQIVNDFQKGDIAEGYSVSREKKESFPLTVTSAQKNPTAFYLCASSILTGSYTEAFFGQGTRLTVV.

The chain recombines TRBV19 with TRBJ2-3, with D possibly TRBD2 on 5 matching bases. The CDR3 contains 12 residues. CDR1 and CDR2 from the germline V gene are LNHDA and SQIVND (reference sequence). The CDR3 DNA reads as TGTCCTGACTATATTACCACAGATACGCAGTATTTT. Translated: CPDYITTDTQYF.

This chain uses TRBV5-6 with TRBJ1-2, with TRBD1 identical over 7 bases. Germline assignment: CDR1 SGHDT and CDR2 YYEEEE. V was pared by 4 bases and J by 4 bases, with 10 bases of the junction left unmatched. The CDR3 spans 15 residues. CDR3 in amino acids: CASSGIDREIYGYTF. The CDR3 coding sequence is TGTGCCAGCAGCGGCATTGACAGGGAAATCTATGGCTACACCTTC.

This sequence joins TRBV5-1 and TRBJ1-4; 10 bases match TRBD1. The germline gives CDR1 SGHRS, CDR2 YFSETQ. Trimming at V came to 4 bases and at J to 5 bases, leaving 8 bases not matched to a gene. This CDR3 has 16 residues. CDR3 region: CASSLGTGARNEKLFF. The CDR3 DNA reads as TGCGCCAGCAGCCTAGGGACAGGGGCCAGGAATGAAAAACTGTTTTTT.

This chain connects TRBV9 to TRBJ2-7, with D uncertain. This CDR3 region has 15 residues. CDR1 is SGDLS and CDR2 is YYNGEE in the germline V gene. V lost 0 bases and J lost 4, with 14 bases in between. The CDR3 nucleotides read TGTGCCAGCAGCGTAGGCCCACCGGAGAGGTACGAGCAGTACTTC. The encoded protein is CASSVGPPERYEQYF.

The J gene is TRBJ1-3, the V gene TRBV15, with TRBD1 matching over 8 bases. This CDR3 is 14 amino acids long. The germline V gene encodes CDR1 LNHNV and CDR2 YYDKDF (reference sequence). With V trimmed by 5 bases and J by 1 base, 1 base remained unmatched. The CDR3 reads CATSGQGSGNTIYF. CDR3 bases: TGTGCCACCAGCGGACAGGGATCTGGAAACACCATATATTTT.

This rearrangement joins TRBV4-2 to TRBJ2-7; perhaps TRBD2 as D (5 bases). V lost 0 bases, J lost 2 bases, and 11 bases lay in between. Germline CDR1 reads LGHNA; CDR2 reads YNFKEQ. The CDR3 covers 15 residues. CDR3 sequence reads: CASSQEEANTYEQYF. The DNA of the CDR3 is TGTGCCAGCAGCCAAGAGGAGGCGAATACCTACGAGCAGTACTTC.

The CDR3 spells CASSQRWDRENHEQYF. As DNA, the CDR3 is TGTGCCAGCAGCCAAAGATGGGACAGGGAAAACCACGAGCAGTACTTC. The V call is TRBV14, the J call TRBJ2-7; 9 nucleotides line up with TRBD1. The CDR3 extends over 16 amino acids. The germline V gene encodes CDR1 SGHDN and CDR2 FVKESK. V gave up 2 bases and J gave up 5 bases; unmatched junction bases: 10.

The J gene is TRBJ1-1, the V gene TRBV19; 7 positions agree with TRBD1. The CDR3 consists of 14 residues. V trimming: 3 bases; J trimming: 1 base; junction bases outside the gene matches: 2. CDR1 LNHDA and CDR2 SQIVND come from the germline V gene (reference sequence). The chain's CDR3 is CASSIGDRNTEAFF. The DNA of the CDR3 is TGTGCCAGTAGTATTGGGGACAGGAACACTGAAGCTTTCTTT.

The DNA for the CDR3 is TGTGCCAGCAAAAGTACAGCTGGAAACACCATATATTTT. Translating it yields CASKSTAGNTIYF. The chain employs TRBV9 and TRBJ1-3; D remains ambiguous. CDR1 SGDLS and CDR2 YYNGEE come from the germline V gene. The germline V and J ends were trimmed by 6 bases and 2 bases, with 9 bases remaining between them. This CDR3 is built from 13 residues.

This chain joins TRBV5-8 and TRBJ2-3; D may be TRBD1 (6 bases). This CDR3 contains 15 residues. V was clipped by 4 bases and J by 3 bases, with 15 bases between them. Per germline, CDR1 SGHTS and CDR2 YDEGEE. The CDR3 loop is CASSKDHRDTDTQYF. Written as DNA, the CDR3 is TGTGCCAGCAGCAAGGACCACAGGGATACAGATACGCAGTATTTT.

This chain links TRBV4-3 with TRBJ2-7, with no clear D. Trimming left V 0 bases short and J 1 base short, with 7 bases between. This CDR3 is 14 amino acids long. The V gene's germline CDR1 is LGHNA and CDR2 YSLEER. The CDR3 region has the DNA TGCGCCAGCAGCCAAGACAGGTCATCCTACGAGCAGTACTTC. Amino acid sequence: CASSQDRSSYEQYF.

This chain uses TRBV28 with TRBJ1-2; D might be TRBD1 (6 bases). CDR3 length equals 14 residues. Germline values: CDR1 MDHEN, CDR2 SYDVKM. V was pared by 6 bases and J by 0 bases, with 11 bases between. The CDR3 sequence: CASSGQNPNYGYTF. The CDR3 DNA reads as TGTGCCAGCAGCGGACAGAACCCTAACTATGGCTACACCTTC.

The chain uses TRBV6-1 and TRBJ1-3, with 9 bases matching TRBD1. V lost 0 bases to trimming and J lost 0 bases; unmatched junction nucleotides: 0. The CDR3 sequence is 16 residues long. Per germline, CDR1 MNHNS and CDR2 SASEGT. CDR3 DNA: TGTGCCAGCAGTGAAGCGGGACAGGGCTCTGGAAACACCATATATTTT. It yields the protein CASSEAGQGSGNTIYF.

On this clone itself: Other DNA sequences of this sample code for an identical CDR3. The chain is built from TRBV27 and TRBJ1-5; tentative D call: TRBD1 (5 bases). The V gene's germline CDR1 is MNHEY and CDR2 SMNVEV (reference sequence). This CDR3 has 14 residues. V lost 3 bases and J lost 7, with 13 bases in between. The DNA for the CDR3 is TGTGCCAGCAGTTTCGGTCAGGGAGGCCAGCCCCAGCATTTT. The encoded protein is CASSFGQGGQPQHF.

This clone was seen a handful of times. This chain connects TRBV28 to TRBJ2-5; 7 bases align to TRBD1. V lost 7 bases, J lost 7 bases, and 12 bases stayed unmatched. Per germline, CDR1 MDHEN and CDR2 SYDVKM. This CDR3 spans 14 amino acids. The DNA of the CDR3 is TGTGCCAGCACCCCGGGACAGCGAGGGGGGACCCAGTACTTC. Encoded protein: CASTPGQRGGTQYF.

The rearrangement joins TRBV27 to TRBJ1-5; TRBD1 matches 10 bases. Unmatched junction bases numbered 0, after V lost 6 bases and J lost 1 base. Germline CDR1 MNHEY, CDR2 SMNVEV (reference sequence). The CDR3 extends over 14 amino acids. In DNA form, the CDR3 reads TGTGCCAGCAGGGACAGGGGGAGCAATCAGCCCCAGCATTTT. The encoded protein is CASRDRGSNQPQHF.

V is TRBV15 and J is TRBJ1-4; TRBD1 matches at 7 bases. The CDR3 has 14 amino acids. Germline V gene sequence: CDR1 LNHNV, CDR2 YYDKDF (reference sequence). V lost 10 bases, J lost 8 bases, and 13 bases stayed unmatched. The CDR3 loop reads CASGVDRVGEKLFF. CDR3 nucleotides: TGTGCCAGCGGAGTAGACAGGGTCGGGGAAAAACTGTTTTTT.

The V call is TRBV7-2, the J call TRBJ1-4; TRBD1 aligns across 8 bases. V was clipped by 2 bases and J by 7 bases; unmatched bases: 6. The length of the CDR3 is 15 residues. Germline values: CDR1 SGHTA, CDR2 FQGNSA. The CDR3, as DNA: TGTGCCAGCAGCTTAACAGGGGGAGAAGGTGAAAAACTGTTTTTT. It specifies CASSLTGGEGEKLFF. Looking up the rest from reference TRBV7-2 and TRBJ1-4 gives the full variable domain: GAGVSQSPSNKVTEKGKDVELRCDPISGHTALYWYRQSLGQGLEFLIYFQGNSAPDKSGLPSDRFSAERTGGSVSTLTIQRTQQEDSAVYLCASSLTGGEGEKLFFGSGTQLSVL.

This clone is labeled medium-sized. The CDR3 DNA sequence: TGTGCCAGCAGTGAACAGGGGTATGAGCAGTTCTTC. Its protein product is CASSEQGYEQFF. The chain recombines TRBV6-5 with TRBJ2-1, with 7 bases aligning to TRBD1. Germline trimming cut 5 bases from V and 8 bases from J; bases unmatched to any gene: 3. Germline V CDR1 and CDR2: MNHEY, SVGAGI. CDR3 length: 12 amino acids.

The chain links TRBV5-6 to TRBJ2-7; D not certain. V lost 1 base to trimming and J lost 6 bases, with 8 bases between them. Germline CDR1 is SGHDT and CDR2 is YYEEEE. The CDR3 is 12 residues long. CDR3 protein: CASSLLSFEQYF. In DNA, the CDR3 is TGTGCCAGCAGCTTGCTGTCTTTCGAGCAGTACTTC. Variable domain in full (rest from reference TRBV5-6 and TRBJ2-7): DAGVTQSPTHLIKTRGQQVTLRCSPKSGHDTVSWYQQALGQGPQFIFQYYEEEERQRGNFPDRFSGHQFPNYSSELNVNALLLGDSALYLCASSLLSFEQYFGPGTRLTVT.

This clone was seen more than once but under ten times. The J gene is TRBJ1-1, the V gene TRBV25-1; 10 bases match TRBD1. V lost 0 bases and J lost 5; bases outside the gene matches: 3. Germline-derived CDR1 and CDR2 are MGHDK and SYGVNS. This CDR3 comprises 15 residues. The CDR3 loop reads CASSEYRDRGTEAFF. The DNA of the CDR3 is TGTGCCAGCAGTGAATACCGGGACAGGGGAACTGAAGCTTTCTTT.

The chain has TRBV11-2 and TRBJ2-3; the match to TRBD2 covers 9 bases. This CDR3 has 19 amino acids. V lost 4 bases, J lost 0 bases, and 14 bases stayed unmatched. CDR1 is SGHAT and CDR2 is FQNNGV in the germline V gene. The CDR3 reads CASSSGPGSSGTSTDTQYF. The CDR3 region has the DNA TGTGCCAGCAGCTCGGGACCAGGGTCTAGCGGGACCAGCACAGATACGCAGTATTTT.

This chain uses TRBV27 with TRBJ1-6; D possibly corresponds to TRBD1 (5 bases). Germline V CDR1 and CDR2: MNHEY, SMNVEV (reference sequence). CDR3 length equals 15 residues. V was pared by 3 bases and J by 7 bases, with 13 bases between. CDR3 residues: CASSFIGGANSPLHF. CDR3 DNA sequence: TGTGCCAGCAGTTTTATCGGAGGGGCAAATTCACCCCTCCACTTT.

The V gene is TRBV30, the J gene TRBJ1-1, with a tentative D call TRBD1 (5 bases). V lost 5 bases, J lost 0 bases, and 10 bases lay in between. This CDR3 is built from 13 residues. Germline CDR1 and CDR2: GTSNPN and SVGIG (reference sequence). CDR3 nucleotides: TGTGCCTGGGGACATTCTGTGAACACTGAAGCTTTCTTT. This translates into CAWGHSVNTEAFF.

The gene calls are TRBV28 and TRBJ2-7; unclear D gene. The CDR3 sequence is 15 residues long. From germline, CDR1 is MDHEN and CDR2 SYDVKM. Trimming stripped 2 bases from V and 2 bases from J, with 13 bases between. The CDR3 bases are TGTGCCAGCAGTTTAAGGCCAGACATTCCCTACGAGCAGTACTTC. Its protein product is CASSLRPDIPYEQYF.

In DNA form, the CDR3 reads TGCGCCAGCAGCCAAGTAAGGCAGGCCTACGAGCAGTACTTC. Its translation: CASSQVRQAYEQYF. The chain joins TRBV4-3 to TRBJ2-7; D not resolved. Per germline, CDR1 LGHNA and CDR2 YSLEER. This CDR3 comprises 14 residues. V dropped 1 base and J dropped 2 bases, with 9 bases sitting between them.

This clone was seen just once. V gene TRBV28 combines with J gene TRBJ1-4; TRBD1 agrees at 11 bases. Trimming cost V 2 bases and J 8 bases; bases outside gene matches: 1. Germline V gives CDR1 MDHEN, CDR2 SYDVKM. The CDR3 sequence is 14 residues long. CDR3 protein: CASSLGTGGEKLFF. The CDR3 nucleotides read TGTGCCAGCAGTTTAGGGACAGGGGGGGAAAAACTGTTTTTT.

The chain is built from TRBV7-9 and TRBJ1-2; possibly TRBD1 for D (5 bases). Trimming cost V 4 bases and J 8 bases, with 17 bases left between them. CDR3 length equals 14 residues. Germline V CDR1 and CDR2: SEHNR, FQNEAQ (reference sequence). The CDR3 DNA reads as TGTGCCAGCAGCTCAAAACTGGACACGCACGGCTACACCTTC. It is translated as CASSSKLDTHGYTF.

The rearrangement links TRBV7-2 to TRBJ2-7; 9 positions agree with TRBD1. The germline V gene has CDR1 SGHTA and CDR2 FQGNSA. This CDR3 is built from 14 residues. V lost 0 bases, J lost 6 bases, and 3 bases stayed unmatched. CDR3 protein: CASSLAGQGSEQYF. CDR3 in DNA: TGTGCCAGCAGCTTAGCGGGACAGGGATCCGAGCAGTACTTC.

The chain employs TRBV18 and TRBJ2-7, with 9 bases lining up with TRBD1. Losses at the gene ends were 3 bases for V and 1 base for J; bases not matched to a gene: 1. CDR3 length equals 14 residues. Germline V gives CDR1 KGHSH, CDR2 LQKENI. The CDR3 DNA is TGTGCCAGCTCACCGGGACAGGGATCCTACGAGCAGTACTTC. It is translated as CASSPGQGSYEQYF.